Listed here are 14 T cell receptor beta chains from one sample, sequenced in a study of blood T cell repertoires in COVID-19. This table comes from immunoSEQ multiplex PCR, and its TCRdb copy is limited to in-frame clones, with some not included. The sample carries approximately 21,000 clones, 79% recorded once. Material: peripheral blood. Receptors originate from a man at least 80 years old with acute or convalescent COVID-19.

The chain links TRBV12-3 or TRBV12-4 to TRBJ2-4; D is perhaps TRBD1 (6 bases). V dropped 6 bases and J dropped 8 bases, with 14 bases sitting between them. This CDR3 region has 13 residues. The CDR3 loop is CASSLDRRYIQYF. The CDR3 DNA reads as TGTGCCAGCAGCTTGGACAGAAGGTACATTCAGTACTTC.

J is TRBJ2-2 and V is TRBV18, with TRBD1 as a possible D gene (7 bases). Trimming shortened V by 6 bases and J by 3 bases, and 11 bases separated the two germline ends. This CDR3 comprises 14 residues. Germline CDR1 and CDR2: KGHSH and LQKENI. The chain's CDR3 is CASSRDRYTGELFF. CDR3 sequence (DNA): TGTGCCAGCTCGCGGGACAGATACACCGGGGAGCTGTTTTTT.

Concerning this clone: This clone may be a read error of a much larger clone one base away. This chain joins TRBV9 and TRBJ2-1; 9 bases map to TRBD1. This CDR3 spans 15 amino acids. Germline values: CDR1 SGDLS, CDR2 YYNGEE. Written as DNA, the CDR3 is TGTGCCAACAGCGTCCGGGACAGGGAGTACAATGAGCAGTTCTTC. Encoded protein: CANSVRDREYNEQFF.

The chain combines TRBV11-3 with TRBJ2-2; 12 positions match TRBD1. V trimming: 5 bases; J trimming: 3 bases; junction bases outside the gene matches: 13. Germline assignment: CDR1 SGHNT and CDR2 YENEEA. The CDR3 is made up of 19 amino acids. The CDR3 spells CASSTRDRGHEWDTGELFF. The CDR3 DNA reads TGTGCCAGCAGCACTCGGGACAGGGGGCATGAATGGGACACCGGGGAGCTGTTTTTT.

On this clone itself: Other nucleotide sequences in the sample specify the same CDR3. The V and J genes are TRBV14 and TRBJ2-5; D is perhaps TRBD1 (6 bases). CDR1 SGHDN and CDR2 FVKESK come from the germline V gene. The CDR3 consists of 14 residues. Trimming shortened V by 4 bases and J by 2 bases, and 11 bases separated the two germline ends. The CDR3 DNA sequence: TGTGCCAGCAGCCGCAACAGGGCTCAAGAGACCCAGTACTTC. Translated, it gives CASSRNRAQETQYF.

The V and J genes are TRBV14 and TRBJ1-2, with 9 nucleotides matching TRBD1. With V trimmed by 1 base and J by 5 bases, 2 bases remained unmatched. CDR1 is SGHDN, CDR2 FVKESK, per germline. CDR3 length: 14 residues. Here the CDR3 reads CASSQAGQGYGYTF. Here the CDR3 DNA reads TGTGCCAGCAGCCAAGCTGGACAGGGGTATGGCTACACCTTC.

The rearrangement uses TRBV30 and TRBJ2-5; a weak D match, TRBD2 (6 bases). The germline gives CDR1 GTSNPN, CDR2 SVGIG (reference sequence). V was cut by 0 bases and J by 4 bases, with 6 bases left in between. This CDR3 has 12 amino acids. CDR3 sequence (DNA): TGTGCCTGGAGTGTGGGGGGAGAGACCCAGTACTTC. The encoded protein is CAWSVGGETQYF.

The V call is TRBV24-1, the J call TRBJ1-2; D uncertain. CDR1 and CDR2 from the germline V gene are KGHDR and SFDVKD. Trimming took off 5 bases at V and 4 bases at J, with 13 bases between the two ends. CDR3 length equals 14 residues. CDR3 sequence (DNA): TGTGCCACCAGTGCCCGTGGAGGGTTCTATGGCTACACCTTC. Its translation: CATSARGGFYGYTF.

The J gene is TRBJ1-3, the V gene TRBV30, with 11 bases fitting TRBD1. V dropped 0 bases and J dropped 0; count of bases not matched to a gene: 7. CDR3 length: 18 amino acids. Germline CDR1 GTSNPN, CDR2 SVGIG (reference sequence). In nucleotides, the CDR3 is TGTGCCTGGAGTGTACCCGGGACAGGGGGTTCCTCTGGAAACACCATATATTTT. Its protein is CAWSVPGTGGSSGNTIYF.

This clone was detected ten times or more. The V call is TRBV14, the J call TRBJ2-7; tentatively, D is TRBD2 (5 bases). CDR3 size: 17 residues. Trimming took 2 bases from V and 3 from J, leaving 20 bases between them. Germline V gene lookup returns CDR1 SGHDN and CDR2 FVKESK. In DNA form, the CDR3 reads TGTGCCAGCAGCCAAAATCTCGGCGGCGGGTCACGCTACGAGCAGTACTTC. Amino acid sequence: CASSQNLGGGSRYEQYF. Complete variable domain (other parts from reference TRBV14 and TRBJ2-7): EAGVTQFPSHSVIEKGQTVTLRCDPISGHDNLYWYRRVMGKEIKFLLHFVKESKQDESGMPNNRFLAERTGGTYSTLKVQPAELEDSGVYFCASSQNLGGGSRYEQYFGPGTRLTVT.

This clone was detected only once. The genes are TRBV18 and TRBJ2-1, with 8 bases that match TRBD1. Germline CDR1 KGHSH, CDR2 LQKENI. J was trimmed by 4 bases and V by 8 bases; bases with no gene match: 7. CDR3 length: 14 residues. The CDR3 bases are TGTGCCAGCGCCGGACAGGGAATTTACAATGAGCAGTTCTTC. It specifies CASAGQGIYNEQFF. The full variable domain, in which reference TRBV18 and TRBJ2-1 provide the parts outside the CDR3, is NAGVMQNPRHLVRRRGQEARLRCSPMKGHSHVYWYRQLPEEGLKFMVYLQKENIIDESGMPKERFSAEFPKEGPSILRIQQVVRGDSAAYFCASAGQGIYNEQFFGPGTRLTVL.

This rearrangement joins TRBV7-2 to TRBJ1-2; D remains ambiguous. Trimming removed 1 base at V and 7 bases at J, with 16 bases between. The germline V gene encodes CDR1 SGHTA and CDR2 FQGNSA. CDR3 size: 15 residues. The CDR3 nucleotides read TGTGCCAGCAGCTTAGGTAACTCCCGCTTAAGTGGCTACACCTTC. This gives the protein CASSLGNSRLSGYTF. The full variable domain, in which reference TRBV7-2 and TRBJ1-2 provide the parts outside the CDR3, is GAGVSQSPSNKVTEKGKDVELRCDPISGHTALYWYRQSLGQGLEFLIYFQGNSAPDKSGLPSDRFSAERTGGSVSTLTIQRTQQEDSAVYLCASSLGNSRLSGYTFGSGTRLTVV.

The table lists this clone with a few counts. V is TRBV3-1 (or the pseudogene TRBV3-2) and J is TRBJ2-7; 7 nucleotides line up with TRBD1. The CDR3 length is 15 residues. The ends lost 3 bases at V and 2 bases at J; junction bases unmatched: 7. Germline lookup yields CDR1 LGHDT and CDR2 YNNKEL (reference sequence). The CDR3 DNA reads TGTGCCAGCAGCCAGAGAGGGGGCCCGACCTACGAGCAGTACTTC. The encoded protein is CASSQRGGPTYEQYF.

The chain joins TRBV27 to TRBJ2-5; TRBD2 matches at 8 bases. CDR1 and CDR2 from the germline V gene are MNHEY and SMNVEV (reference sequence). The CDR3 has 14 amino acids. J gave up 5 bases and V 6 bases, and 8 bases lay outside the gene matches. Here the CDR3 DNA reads TGTGCCAGCAGGACCGGGACTAGTGGGGAGACCCAGTACTTC. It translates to CASRTGTSGETQYF.